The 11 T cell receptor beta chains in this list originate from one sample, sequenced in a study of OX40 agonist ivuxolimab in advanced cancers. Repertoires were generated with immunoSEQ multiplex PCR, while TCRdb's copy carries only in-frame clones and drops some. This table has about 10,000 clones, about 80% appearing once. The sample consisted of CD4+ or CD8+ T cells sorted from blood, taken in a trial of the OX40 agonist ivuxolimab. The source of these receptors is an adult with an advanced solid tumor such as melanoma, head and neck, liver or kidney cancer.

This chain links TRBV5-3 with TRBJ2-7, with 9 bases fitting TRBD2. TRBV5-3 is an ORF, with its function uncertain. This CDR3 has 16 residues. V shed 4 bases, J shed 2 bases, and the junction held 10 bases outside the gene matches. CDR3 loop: CARSPQREVLTYEQYF. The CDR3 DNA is TGTGCCAGAAGCCCCCAGCGGGAGGTCCTCACCTACGAGCAGTACTTC.

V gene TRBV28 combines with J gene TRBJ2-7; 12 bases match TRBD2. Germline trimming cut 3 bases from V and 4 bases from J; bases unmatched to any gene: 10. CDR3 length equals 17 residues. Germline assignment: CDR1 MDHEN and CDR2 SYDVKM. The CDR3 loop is CASSLDSSGRAMYEQYF. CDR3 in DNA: TGTGCCAGCAGTTTGGACTCTAGCGGGAGGGCCATGTACGAGCAGTACTTC.

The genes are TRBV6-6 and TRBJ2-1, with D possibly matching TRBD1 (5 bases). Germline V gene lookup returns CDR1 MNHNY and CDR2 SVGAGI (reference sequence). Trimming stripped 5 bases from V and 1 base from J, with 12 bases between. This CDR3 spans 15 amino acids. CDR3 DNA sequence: TGTGCCAGCAGTCAGCAGGGTTTTTCCTACAATGAGCAGTTCTTC. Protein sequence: CASSQQGFSYNEQFF.

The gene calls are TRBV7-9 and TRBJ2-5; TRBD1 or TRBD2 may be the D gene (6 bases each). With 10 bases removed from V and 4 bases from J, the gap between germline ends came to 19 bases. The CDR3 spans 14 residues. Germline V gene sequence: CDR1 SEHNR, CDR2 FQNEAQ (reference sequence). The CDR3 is CATSGGGQGETQYF. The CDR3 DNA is TGTGCCACCAGTGGAGGGGGGCAAGGAGAGACCCAGTACTTC. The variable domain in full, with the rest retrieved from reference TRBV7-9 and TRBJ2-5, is DTGVSQNPRHKITKRGQNVTFRCDPISEHNRLYWYRQTLGQGPEFLTYFQNEAQLEKSRLLSDRFSAERPKGSFSTLEIQRTEQGDSAMYLCATSGGGQGETQYFGPGTRLLVL.

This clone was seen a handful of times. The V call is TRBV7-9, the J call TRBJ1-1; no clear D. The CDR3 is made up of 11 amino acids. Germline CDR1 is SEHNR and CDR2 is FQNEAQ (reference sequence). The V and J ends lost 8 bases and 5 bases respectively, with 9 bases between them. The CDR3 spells CASGEGTEAFF. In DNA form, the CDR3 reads TGTGCCAGCGGGGAAGGTACTGAAGCTTTCTTT.

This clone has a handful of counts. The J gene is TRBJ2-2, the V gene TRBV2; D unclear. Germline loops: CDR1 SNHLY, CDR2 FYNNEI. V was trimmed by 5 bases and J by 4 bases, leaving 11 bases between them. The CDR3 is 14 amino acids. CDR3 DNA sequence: TGTGCCAGCAGTCAATCGGGTGGCACCGGGGAGCTGTTTTTT. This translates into CASSQSGGTGELFF.

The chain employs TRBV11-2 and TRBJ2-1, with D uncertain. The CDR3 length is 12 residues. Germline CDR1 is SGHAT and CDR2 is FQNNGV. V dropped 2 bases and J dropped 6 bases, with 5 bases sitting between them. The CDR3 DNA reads TGTGCCAGCAGCTTATACCTCAATGAGCAGTTCTTC. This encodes CASSLYLNEQFF.

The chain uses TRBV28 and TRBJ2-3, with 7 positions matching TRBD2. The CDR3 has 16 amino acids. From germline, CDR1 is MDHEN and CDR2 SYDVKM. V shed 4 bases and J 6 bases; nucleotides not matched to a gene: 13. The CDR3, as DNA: TGTGCCAGCAGTTCCCCCCGACAGACTAGCATCGATACGCAGTATTTT. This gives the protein CASSSPRQTSIDTQYF.

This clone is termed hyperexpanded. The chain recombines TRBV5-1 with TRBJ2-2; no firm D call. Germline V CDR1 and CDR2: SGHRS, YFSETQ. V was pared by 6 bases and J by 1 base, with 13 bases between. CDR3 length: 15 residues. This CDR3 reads CASTVSVWNTGELFF. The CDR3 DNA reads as TGCGCCAGCACCGTGTCCGTCTGGAACACCGGGGAGCTGTTTTTT.

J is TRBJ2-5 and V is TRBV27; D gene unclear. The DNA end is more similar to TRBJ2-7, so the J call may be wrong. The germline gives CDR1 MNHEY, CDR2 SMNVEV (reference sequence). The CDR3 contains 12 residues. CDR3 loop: CASSLPGYEQYF. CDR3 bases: TGTGCCAGCAGTTTACCAGGATACGAGCAGTACTTC.

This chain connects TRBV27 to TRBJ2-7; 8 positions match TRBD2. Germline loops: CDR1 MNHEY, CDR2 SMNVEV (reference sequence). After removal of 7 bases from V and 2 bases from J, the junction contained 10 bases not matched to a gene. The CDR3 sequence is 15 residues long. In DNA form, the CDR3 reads TGTGCCAGCAAAACCAAAGCGGGAGATCCCTACGAGCAGTACTTC. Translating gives CASKTKAGDPYEQYF.